Each of the 3 T cell receptor beta chains below was sequenced from the same sample in a study of identical twins. TCRdb processed the 5' RACE reads anew with MiXCR; each CDR3 protein has one entry. The data show 1.5 million to 2 million distinct CDR3 sequences, less than 40% seen once. Material for sequencing was cord blood. These receptors were obtained from a newborn girl in good health.

This clonotype showed up many times. V and J are TRBV6-1 and TRBJ1-5; D unclear. There are 13 residues in the CDR3. Trimming cost V 2 bases and J 3 bases, with 5 bases left between them. Germline V gene data show CDR1 as MNHNS and CDR2 as SASEGT. The CDR3 DNA sequence: TGTGCCAGCAGTGAAAATCCCAATCAGCCCCAGCATTTT. Translation gives CASSENPNQPQHF.

A word on this clonotype: Because the CDR3's place on the DNA is in doubt, the DNA is left out and the CDR3 is given as listed by TCRdb. The gene calls are TRBV20-1 and TRBJ2-5; no DNA check was done on the table's D call, TRBD1. The CDR3 length equals 21 residues, ends included. CDR1 is DFQATT, CDR2 SNEGSKA, per germline (reference sequence). The CDR3 is CSASRQTSNQPQHFGEETQYF.

CDR3 DNA: TGCAGTGCTAGAGTAGTAGCGCAAGAGACCCAGTACTTC. Translated, it gives CSARVVAQETQYF. V gene TRBV20-1 combines with J gene TRBJ2-5; tentative D call: TRBD2 (5 bases). CDR1 DFQATT and CDR2 SNEGSKA come from the germline V gene (reference sequence). Trimming shortened V by 1 base and J by 2 bases, and 8 bases separated the two germline ends. The CDR3 covers 13 residues.